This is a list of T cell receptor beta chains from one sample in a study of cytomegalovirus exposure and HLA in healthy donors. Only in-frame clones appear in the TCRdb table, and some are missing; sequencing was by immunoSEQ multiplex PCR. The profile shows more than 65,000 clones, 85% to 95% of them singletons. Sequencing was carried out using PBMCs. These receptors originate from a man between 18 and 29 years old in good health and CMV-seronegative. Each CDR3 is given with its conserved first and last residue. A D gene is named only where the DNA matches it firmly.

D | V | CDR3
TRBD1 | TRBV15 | CATSRPWTGSNGYTF
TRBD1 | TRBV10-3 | CAISRDSYEQYF
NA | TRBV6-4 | CASLKGAFF
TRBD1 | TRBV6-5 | CASSSRQGYGYTF
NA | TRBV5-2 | CASNPLAQGQGSEKGAYSNQPQHF
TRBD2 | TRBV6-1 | CASSRTSGSRNEQFF
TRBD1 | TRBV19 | CASSRGQNYNEQFF
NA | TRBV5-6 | CASSLATGYREAFF
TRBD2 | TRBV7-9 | CASSLVGLAGIANTGELFF
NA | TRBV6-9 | CASSYSRNRQLMNTEAFF
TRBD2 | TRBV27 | CAPPLAGPCYEQYF
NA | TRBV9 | CASSAPGNSYEQYF
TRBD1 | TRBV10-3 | CAISESGTGASNNSPLHF
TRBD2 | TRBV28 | CASSLSGGWTYEQYF
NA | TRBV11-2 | CASSLWSGQETQYF
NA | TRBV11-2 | CASSFDNSYEQYF
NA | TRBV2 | CASRSRAGYTF
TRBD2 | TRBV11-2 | CASSLVTAGGTDTQYF
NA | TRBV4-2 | CASSQDRTVSTDTQYF
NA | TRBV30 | CAWESTDTQYF
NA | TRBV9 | CASSGGGVNEKLFF
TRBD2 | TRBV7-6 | CASSLARREGQETQYF
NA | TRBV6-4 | CASSEVDKGVQYF
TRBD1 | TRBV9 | CASRGTGATYEQYF
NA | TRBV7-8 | CASSRRGYTEAFF
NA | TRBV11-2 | CASSFYNEKLFF
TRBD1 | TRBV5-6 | CASSLETGMWEQYF
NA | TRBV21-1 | CASSRRQKPQHF
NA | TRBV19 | CASSITAYVVNTEAFF
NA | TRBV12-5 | CASDRNTEAFF
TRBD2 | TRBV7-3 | CASSHSGKGETQYF
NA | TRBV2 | CASSDWASYEQYF
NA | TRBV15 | CATSRDAAGSYEQYF
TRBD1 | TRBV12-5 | CASGPDRGGRTGELFF
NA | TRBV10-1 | CASSDWSSAEAFF
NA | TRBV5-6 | CASSSATRNQPQHF
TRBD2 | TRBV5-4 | CASSFVAGVNEQYF
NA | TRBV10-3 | CAIRGQGGETQYF
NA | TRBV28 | CASSLWQGNMNTEAFF